The entry below describes one TCR beta chain. The V gene's germline CDR1 is LGHNA and CDR2 YNFKEQ. The CDR3 length is 16 residues. The germline V and J ends were trimmed by 4 bases and 7 bases, with 20 bases remaining between them. The data stem from a study of OX40 agonist ivuxolimab in advanced cancers. Across the whole study: Averaging about 60 years in age, with a range of about 23 to 85, the cohort was 65% to 85% male.

Generated by immunoSEQ multiplex PCR, the TCRdb table keeps only in-frame clones and is missing some. Of about 95,000 clones listed, about 85% are singletons. This TCR came from an adult with an advanced solid tumor such as melanoma, head and neck, liver or kidney cancer. The sequencing here drew on CD4+ or CD8+ T cells sorted from blood, taken in a trial of the OX40 agonist ivuxolimab. V and J are TRBV4-2 and TRBJ2-1, with D perhaps TRBD2 (6 bases). The CDR3: CASSPLTRVMANEQFF. In DNA form, the CDR3 reads TGTGCCAGCAGCCCACTGACTAGAGTTATGGCTAATGAGCAGTTCTTC.